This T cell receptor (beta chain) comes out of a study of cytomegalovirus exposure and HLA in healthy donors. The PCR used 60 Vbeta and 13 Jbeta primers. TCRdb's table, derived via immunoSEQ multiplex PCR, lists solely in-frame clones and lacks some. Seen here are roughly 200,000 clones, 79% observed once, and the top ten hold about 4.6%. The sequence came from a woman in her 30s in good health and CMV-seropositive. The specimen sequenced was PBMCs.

The CDR3 is CASRGLADLRGEQYF. For the CDR3, the DNA is TGTGCCAGTAGGGGCCTAGCGGATCTGAGGGGCGAGCAGTACTTC. The J gene is TRBJ2-7, the V gene TRBV27, with 7 bases aligning to TRBD2. Unmatched junction bases numbered 17, after V lost 9 bases and J lost 6 bases. In germline, CDR1 is MNHEY, CDR2 SMNVEV (reference sequence). The CDR3 has 15 amino acids.